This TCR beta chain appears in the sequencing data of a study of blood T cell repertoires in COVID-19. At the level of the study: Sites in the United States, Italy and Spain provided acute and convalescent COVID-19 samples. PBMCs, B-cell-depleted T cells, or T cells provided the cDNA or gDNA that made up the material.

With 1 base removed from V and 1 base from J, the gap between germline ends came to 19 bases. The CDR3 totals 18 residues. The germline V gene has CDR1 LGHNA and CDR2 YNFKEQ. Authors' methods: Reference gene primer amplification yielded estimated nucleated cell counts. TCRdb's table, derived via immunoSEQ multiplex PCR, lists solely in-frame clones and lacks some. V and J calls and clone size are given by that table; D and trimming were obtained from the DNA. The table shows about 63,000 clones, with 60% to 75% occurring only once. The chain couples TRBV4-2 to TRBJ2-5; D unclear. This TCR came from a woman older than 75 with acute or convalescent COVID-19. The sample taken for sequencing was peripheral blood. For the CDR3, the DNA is TGTGCCAGCAGCCAAGGAAACGCGGCAGCCAACCTCCAAGAGACCCAGTACTTC. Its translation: CASSQGNAAANLQETQYF.